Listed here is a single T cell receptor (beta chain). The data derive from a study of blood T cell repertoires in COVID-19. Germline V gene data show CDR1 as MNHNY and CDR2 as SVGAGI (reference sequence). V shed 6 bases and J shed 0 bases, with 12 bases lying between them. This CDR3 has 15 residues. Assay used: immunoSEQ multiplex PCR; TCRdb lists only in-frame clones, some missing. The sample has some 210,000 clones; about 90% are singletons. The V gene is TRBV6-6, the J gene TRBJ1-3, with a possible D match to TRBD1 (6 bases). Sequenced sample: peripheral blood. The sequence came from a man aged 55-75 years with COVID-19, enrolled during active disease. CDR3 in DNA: TGTGCCAGCAGGCCCTCACAGGGCTCTGGAAACACCATATATTTT. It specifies CASRPSQGSGNTIYF.